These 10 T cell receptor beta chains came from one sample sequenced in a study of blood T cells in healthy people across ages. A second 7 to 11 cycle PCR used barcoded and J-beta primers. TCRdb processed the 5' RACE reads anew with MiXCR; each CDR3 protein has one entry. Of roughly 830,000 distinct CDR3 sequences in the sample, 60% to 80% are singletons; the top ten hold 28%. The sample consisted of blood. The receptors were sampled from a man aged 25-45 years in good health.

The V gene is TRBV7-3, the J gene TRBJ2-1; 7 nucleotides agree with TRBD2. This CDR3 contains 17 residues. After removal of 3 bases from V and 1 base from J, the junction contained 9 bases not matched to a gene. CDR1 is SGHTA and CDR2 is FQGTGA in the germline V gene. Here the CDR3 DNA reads TGTGCCAGCAGCTTGGGTTCAGCGGGGAGTTCCTACAATGAGCAGTTCTTC. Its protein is CASSLGSAGSSYNEQFF.

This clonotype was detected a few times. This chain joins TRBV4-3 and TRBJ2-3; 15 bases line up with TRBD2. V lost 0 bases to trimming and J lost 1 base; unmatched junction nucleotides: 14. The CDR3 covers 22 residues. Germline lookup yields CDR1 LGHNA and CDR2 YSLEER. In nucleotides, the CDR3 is TGCGCCAGCAGCCAAGATTTCGGGACTAGCGGGGGGACCTTATTCGGCACAGATACGCAGTATTTT. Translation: CASSQDFGTSGGTLFGTDTQYF.

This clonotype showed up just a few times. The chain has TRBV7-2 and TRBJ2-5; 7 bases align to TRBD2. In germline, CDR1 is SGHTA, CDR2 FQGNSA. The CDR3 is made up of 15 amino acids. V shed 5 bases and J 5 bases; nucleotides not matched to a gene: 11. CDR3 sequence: CASSRWGGKEETQYF. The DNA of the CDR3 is TGTGCCAGCAGCCGGTGGGGGGGTAAGGAGGAGACCCAGTACTTC.

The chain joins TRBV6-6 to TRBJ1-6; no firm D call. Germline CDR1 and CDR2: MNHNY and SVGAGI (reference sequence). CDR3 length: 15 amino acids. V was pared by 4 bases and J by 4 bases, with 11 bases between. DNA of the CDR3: TGTGCCAGCAGTTTGGGGTTCGGATATAATTCACCCCTCCACTTT. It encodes CASSLGFGYNSPLHF.

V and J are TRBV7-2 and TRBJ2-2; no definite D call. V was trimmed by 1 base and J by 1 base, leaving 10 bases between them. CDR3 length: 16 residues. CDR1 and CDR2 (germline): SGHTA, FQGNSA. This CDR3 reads CASSLGTPKNTGELFF. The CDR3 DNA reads TGTGCCAGCAGCTTAGGCACACCTAAGAACACCGGGGAGCTGTTTTTT.

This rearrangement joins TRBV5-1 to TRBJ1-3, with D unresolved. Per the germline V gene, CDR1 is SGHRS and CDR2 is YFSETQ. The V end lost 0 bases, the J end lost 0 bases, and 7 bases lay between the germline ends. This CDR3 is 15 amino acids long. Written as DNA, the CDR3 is TGCGCCAGCAGCTTGGGTGCTACCTCTGGAAACACCATATATTTT. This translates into CASSLGATSGNTIYF.

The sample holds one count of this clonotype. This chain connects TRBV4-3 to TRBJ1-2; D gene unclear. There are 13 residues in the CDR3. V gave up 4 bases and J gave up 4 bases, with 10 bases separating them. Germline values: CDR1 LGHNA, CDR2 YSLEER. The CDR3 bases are TGCGCCAGCAGCCGGGTGGGTGTCTATGGCTACACCTTC. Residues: CASSRVGVYGYTF.

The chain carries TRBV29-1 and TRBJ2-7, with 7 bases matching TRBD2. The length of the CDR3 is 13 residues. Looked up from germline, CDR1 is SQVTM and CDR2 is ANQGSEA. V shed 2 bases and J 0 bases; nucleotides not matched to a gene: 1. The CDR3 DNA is TGCAGCGTTGAAAGCGGGGACTCCTACGAGCAGTACTTC. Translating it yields CSVESGDSYEQYF.

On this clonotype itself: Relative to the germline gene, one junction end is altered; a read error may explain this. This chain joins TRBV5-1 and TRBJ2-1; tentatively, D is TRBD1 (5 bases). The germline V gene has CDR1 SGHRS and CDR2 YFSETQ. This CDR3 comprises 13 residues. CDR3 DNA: TGTGCCAGCAGCGTAGCTAGGGGAAATGAGCAGTTCTTC. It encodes CASSVARGNEQFF. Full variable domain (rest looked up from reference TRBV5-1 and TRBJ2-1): KAGVTQTPRYLIKTRGQQVTLSCSPISGHRSVSWYQQTPGQGLQFLFEYFSETQRNKGNFPGRFSGRQFSNSRSEMNVSTLELGDSALYLCASSVARGNEQFFGPGTRLTVL.

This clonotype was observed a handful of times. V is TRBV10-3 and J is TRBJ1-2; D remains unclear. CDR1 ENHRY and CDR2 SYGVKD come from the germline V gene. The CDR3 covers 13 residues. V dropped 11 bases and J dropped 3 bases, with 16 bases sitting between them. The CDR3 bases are TGTGCCGCGCGGCCAGCGGATGACTATGGCTACACCTTC. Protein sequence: CAARPADDYGYTF.